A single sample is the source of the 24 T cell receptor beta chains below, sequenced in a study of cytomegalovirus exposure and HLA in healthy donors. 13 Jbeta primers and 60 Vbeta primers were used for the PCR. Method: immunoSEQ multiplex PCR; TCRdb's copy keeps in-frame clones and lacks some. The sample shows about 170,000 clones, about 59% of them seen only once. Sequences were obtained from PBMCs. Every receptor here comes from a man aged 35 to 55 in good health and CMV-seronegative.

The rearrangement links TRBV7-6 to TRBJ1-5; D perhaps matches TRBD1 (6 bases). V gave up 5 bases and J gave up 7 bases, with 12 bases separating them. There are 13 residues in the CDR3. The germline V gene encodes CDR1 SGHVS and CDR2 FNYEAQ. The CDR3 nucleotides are TGTGCCAGCAGCCTACAGGGTGACCAGCCCCAGCATTTT. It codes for CASSLQGDQPQHF.

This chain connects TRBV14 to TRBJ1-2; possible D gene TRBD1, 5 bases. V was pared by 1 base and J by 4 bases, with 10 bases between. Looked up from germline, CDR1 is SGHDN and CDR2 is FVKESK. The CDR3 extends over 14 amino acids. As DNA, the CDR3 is TGTGCCAGCAGCCAAGTTGCACAGGCCTATGGCTACACCTTC. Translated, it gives CASSQVAQAYGYTF. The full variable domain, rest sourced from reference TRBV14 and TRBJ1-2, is EAGVTQFPSHSVIEKGQTVTLRCDPISGHDNLYWYRRVMGKEIKFLLHFVKESKQDESGMPNNRFLAERTGGTYSTLKVQPAELEDSGVYFCASSQVAQAYGYTFGSGTRLTVV.

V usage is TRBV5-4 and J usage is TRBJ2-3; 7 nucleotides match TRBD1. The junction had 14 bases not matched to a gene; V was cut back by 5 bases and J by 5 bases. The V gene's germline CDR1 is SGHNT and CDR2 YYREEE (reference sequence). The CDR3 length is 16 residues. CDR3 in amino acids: CASRERGRSGGDTQYF. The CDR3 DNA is TGTGCCAGCAGGGAGAGGGGGCGGAGTGGTGGAGATACGCAGTATTTT. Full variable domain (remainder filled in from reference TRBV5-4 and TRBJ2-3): ETGVTQSPTHLIKTRGQQVTLRCSSQSGHNTVSWYQQALGQGPQFIFQYYREEENGRGNFPPRFSGLQFPNYSSELNVNALELDDSALYLCASRERGRSGGDTQYFGPGTRLTVL.

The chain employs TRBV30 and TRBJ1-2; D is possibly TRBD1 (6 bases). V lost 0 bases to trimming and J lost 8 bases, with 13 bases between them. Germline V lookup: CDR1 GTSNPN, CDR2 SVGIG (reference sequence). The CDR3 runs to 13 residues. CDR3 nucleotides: TGTGCCTGGAGTGTTTTGGGGGCTGGGGGCTACACCTTC. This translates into CAWSVLGAGGYTF.

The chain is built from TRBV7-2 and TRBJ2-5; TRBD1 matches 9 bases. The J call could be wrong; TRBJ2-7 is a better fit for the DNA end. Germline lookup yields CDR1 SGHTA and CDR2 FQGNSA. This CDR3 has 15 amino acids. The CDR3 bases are TGTGCCAGCAGCTCCCAGACAGGGGGTCTAAACGAGCAGTACTTC. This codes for CASSSQTGGLNEQYF.

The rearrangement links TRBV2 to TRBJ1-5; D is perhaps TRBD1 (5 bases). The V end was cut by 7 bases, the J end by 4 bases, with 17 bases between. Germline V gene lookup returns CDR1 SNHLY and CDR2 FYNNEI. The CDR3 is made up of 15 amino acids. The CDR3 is CASTKGASRNQPQHF. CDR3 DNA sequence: TGTGCCAGCACAAAAGGGGCCTCGAGGAATCAGCCCCAGCATTTT.

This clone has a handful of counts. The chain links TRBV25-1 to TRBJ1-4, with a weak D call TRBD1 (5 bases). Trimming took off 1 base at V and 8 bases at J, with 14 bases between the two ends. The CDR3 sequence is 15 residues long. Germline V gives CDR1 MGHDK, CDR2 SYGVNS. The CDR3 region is CASSEFGRVGEKLFF. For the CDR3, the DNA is TGTGCCAGCAGTGAATTCGGCAGGGTAGGGGAAAAACTGTTTTTT.

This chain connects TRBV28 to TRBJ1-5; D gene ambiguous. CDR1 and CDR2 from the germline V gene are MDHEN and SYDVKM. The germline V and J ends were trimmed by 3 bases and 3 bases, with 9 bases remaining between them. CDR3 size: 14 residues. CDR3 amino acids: CASSFGGNNQPQHF. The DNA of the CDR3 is TGTGCCAGCAGTTTCGGAGGGAACAATCAGCCCCAGCATTTT.

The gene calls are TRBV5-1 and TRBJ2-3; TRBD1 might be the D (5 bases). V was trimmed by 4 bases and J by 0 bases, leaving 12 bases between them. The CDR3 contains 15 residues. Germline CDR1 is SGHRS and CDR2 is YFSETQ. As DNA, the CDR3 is TGCGCCAGCAGCGTTGCAGGGATTAGCACAGATACGCAGTATTTT. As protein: CASSVAGISTDTQYF.

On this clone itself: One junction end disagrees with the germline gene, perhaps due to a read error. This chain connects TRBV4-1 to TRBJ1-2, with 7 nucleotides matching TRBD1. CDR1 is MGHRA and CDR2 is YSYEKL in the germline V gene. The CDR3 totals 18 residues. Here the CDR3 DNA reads TGCGCCAGCAGCGAAGAGTACCCCGCTCCAGACAGGGACTATGGCTACACCTTC. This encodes CASSEEYPAPDRDYGYTF.

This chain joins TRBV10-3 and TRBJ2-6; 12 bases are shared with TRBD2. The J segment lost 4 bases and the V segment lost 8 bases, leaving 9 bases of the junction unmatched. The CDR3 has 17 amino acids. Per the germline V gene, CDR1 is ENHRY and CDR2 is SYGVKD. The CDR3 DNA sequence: TGTGCCATCCGTTCTAGCGGGGGGGCCTCCGGGGCCAACGTCCTGACTTTC. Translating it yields CAIRSSGGASGANVLTF.

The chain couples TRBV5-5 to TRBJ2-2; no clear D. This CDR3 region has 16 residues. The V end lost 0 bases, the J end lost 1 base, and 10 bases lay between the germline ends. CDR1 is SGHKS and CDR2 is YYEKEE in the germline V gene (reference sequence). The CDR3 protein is CASSLVLVENTGELFF. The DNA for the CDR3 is TGTGCCAGCAGCTTGGTTCTAGTGGAGAACACCGGGGAGCTGTTTTTT.

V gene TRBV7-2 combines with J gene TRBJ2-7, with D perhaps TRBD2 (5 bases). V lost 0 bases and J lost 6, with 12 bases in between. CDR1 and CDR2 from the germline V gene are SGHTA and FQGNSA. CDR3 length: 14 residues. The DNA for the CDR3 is TGTGCCAGCAGCTTAGCGGCACTAGTCGGCGAGCAGTACTTC. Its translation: CASSLAALVGEQYF.

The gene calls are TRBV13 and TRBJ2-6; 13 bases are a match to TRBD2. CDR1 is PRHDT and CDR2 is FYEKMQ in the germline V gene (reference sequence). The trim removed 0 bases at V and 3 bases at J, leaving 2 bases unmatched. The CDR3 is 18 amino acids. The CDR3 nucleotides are TGTGCCAGCAGCTTAGGGGGACTAGCGGGAAGTGGGGCCAACGTCCTGACTTTC. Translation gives CASSLGGLAGSGANVLTF.

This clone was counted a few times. The CDR3 reads CASSFSVNTEAFF. DNA of the CDR3: TGTGCCAGCAGCTTCTCGGTGAACACTGAAGCTTTCTTT. The chain links TRBV7-9 to TRBJ1-1; D not certain. Germline V gene data show CDR1 as SEHNR and CDR2 as FQNEAQ (reference sequence). V lost 3 bases, J lost 0 bases, and 5 bases lay in between. This CDR3 region has 13 residues.

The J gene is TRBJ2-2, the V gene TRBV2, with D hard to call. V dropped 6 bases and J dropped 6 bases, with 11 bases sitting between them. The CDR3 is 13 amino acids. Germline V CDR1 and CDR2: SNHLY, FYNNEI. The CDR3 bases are TGTGCCAGCAGCTTGATCGGTCCCGGGGAGCTGTTTTTT. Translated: CASSLIGPGELFF.

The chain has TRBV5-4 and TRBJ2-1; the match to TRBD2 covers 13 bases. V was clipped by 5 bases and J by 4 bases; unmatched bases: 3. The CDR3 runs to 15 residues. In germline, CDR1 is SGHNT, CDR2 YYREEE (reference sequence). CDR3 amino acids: CASSPLAGGYNEQFF. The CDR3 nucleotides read TGTGCCAGCAGTCCACTAGCGGGAGGGTACAATGAGCAGTTCTTC.

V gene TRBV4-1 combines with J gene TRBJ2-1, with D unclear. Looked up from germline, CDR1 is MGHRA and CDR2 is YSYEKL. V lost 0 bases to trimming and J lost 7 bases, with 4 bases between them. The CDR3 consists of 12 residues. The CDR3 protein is CASSQDHNEQFF. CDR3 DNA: TGCGCCAGCAGCCAAGATCATAATGAGCAGTTCTTC.

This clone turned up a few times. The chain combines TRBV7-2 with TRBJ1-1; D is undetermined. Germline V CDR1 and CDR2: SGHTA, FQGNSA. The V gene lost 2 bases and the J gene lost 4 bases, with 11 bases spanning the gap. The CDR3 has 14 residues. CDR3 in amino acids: CASSLQVIGTEAFF. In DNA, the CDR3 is TGTGCCAGCAGCTTACAGGTTATTGGCACTGAAGCTTTCTTT.

The CDR3 here is CASSLEGYEQYF. The CDR3 DNA sequence: TGCGCCAGCAGCCTCGAGGGATACGAGCAGTACTTC. The genes are TRBV5-1 and TRBJ2-7, with a tentative D call TRBD2 (5 bases). The CDR3 is made up of 12 amino acids. The ends were cut back, 4 bases at V and 4 bases at J, with 9 bases in the middle. The V gene's germline CDR1 is SGHRS and CDR2 YFSETQ.

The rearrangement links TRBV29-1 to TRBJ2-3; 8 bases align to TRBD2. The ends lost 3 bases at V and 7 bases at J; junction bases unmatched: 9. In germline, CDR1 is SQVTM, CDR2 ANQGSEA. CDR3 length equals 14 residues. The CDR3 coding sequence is TGCAGCGTTGATGGGCGGGGGGTATCAAATACGCAGTATTTT. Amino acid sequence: CSVDGRGVSNTQYF.

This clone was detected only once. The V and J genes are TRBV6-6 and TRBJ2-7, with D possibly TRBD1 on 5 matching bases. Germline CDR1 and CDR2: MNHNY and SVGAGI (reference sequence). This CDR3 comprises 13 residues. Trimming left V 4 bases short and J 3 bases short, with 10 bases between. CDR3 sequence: CASSSTVDYEQYF. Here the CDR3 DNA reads TGTGCCAGCAGTTCGACAGTAGACTACGAGCAGTACTTC.

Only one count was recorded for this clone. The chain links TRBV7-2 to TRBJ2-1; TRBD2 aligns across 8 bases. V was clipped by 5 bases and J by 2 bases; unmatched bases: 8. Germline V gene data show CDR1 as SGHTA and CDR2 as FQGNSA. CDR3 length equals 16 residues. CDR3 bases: TGTGCCAGCAGCCCCCAGACTAGCGAGGCCTACAATGAGCAGTTCTTC. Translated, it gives CASSPQTSEAYNEQFF.

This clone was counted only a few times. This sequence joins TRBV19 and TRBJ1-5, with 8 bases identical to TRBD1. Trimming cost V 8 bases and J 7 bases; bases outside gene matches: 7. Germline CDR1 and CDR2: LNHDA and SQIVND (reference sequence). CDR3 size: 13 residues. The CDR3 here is CASSRGRKQPQHF. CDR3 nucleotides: TGTGCCAGTTCCAGGGGGCGGAAGCAGCCCCAGCATTTT.